This TCR beta chain was observed in a study of identical twins. Findings of the study overall: Monozygotic twins shared more out-of-frame TCR alpha than recombination models predicted.

V dropped 0 bases and J dropped 2 bases, with 6 bases sitting between them. The CDR3 consists of 13 residues. Germline V lookup: CDR1 DFQATT, CDR2 SNEGSKA (reference sequence). A word on this clonotype: Its antigen is as yet unknown.

TCRdb called the 5' RACE reads again in MiXCR, with one record for every CDR3 protein. The repertoire holds fewer than 250,000 distinct CDR3 sequences, about 7.5% seen once, with 1.9% in the top ten. The same sample was also used in a study of yellow fever vaccine responses in identical twins.

The chain recombines TRBV20-1 with TRBJ2-3; D unresolved. What was sequenced was memory (CD45RO+) T cells sorted from blood. The source of this sequence is a woman between 18 and 29 years old in good health. The CDR3: CSARDTLTDTQYF. As DNA, the CDR3 is TGCAGTGCTAGAGATACTCTCACAGATACGCAGTATTTT.